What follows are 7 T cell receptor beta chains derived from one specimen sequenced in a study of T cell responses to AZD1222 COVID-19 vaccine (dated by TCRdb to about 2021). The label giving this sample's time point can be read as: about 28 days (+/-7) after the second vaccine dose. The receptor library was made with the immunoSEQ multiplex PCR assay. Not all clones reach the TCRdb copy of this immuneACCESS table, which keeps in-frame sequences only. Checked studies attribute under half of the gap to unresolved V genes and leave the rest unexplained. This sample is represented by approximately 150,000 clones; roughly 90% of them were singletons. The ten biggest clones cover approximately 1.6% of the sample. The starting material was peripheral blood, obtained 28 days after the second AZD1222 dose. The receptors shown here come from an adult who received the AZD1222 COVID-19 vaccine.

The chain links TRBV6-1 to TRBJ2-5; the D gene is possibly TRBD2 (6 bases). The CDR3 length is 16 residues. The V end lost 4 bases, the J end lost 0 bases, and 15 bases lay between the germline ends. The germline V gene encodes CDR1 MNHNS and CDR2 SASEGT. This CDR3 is CASSVNPAGNQETQYF. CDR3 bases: TGTGCCAGCAGTGTAAATCCGGCGGGGAACCAAGAGACCCAGTACTTC.

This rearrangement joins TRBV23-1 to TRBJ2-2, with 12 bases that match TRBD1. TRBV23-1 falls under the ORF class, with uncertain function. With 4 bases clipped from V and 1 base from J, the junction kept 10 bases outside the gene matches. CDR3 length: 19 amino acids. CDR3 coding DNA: TGCGCCAGCAGTCCTAGCGGGACAGGGGGCATTAGGAACACCGGGGAGCTGTTTTTT. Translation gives CASSPSGTGGIRNTGELFF.

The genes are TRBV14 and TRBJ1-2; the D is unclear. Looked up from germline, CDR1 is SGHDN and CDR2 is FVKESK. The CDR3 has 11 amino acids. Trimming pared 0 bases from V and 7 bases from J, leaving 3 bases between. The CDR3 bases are TGTGCCAGCAGCCAAGAGCCTGGCTACACCTTC. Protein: CASSQEPGYTF.

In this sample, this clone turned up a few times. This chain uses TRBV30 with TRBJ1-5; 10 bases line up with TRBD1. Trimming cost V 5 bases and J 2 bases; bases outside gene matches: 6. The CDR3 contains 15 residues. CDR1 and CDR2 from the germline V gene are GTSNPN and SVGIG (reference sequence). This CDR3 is CAWGTGAVGNQPQHF. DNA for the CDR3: TGTGCCTGGGGGACAGGGGCGGTGGGCAATCAGCCCCAGCATTTT.

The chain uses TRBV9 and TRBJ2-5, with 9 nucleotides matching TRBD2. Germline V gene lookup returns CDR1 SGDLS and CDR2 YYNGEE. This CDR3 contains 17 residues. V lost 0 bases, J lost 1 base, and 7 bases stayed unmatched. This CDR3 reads CASSVGEAGGLQETQYF. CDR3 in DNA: TGTGCCAGCAGCGTAGGGGAAGCGGGGGGTCTCCAAGAGACCCAGTACTTC. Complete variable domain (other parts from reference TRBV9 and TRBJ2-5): DSGVTQTPKHLITATGQRVTLRCSPRSGDLSVYWYQQSLDQGLQFLIQYYNGEERAKGNILERFSAQQFPDLHSELNLSSLELGDSALYFCASSVGEAGGLQETQYFGPGTRLLVL.

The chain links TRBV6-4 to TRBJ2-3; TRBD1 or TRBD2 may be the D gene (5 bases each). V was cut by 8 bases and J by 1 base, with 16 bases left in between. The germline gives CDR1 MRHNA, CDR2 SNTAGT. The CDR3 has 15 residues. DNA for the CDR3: TGTGCCAGCGCCCCTCAGGGAGTGGGCACAGATACGCAGTATTTT. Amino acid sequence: CASAPQGVGTDTQYF.

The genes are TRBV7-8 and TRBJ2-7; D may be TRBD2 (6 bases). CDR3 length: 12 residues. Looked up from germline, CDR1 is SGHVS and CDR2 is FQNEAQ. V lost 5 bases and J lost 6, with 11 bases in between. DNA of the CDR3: TGTGCCAGCAGCCAGGTGGAGGGCGAGCAGTACTTC. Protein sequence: CASSQVEGEQYF.